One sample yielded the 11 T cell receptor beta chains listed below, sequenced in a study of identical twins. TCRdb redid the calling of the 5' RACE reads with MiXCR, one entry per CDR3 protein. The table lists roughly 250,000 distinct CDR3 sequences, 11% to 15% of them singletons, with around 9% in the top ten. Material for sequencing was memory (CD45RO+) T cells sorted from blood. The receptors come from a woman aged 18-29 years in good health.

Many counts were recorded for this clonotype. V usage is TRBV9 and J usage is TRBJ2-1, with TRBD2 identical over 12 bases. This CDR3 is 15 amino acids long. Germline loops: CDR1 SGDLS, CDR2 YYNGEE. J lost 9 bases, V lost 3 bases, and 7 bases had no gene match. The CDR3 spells CASSGASGRAFEQFF. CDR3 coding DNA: TGTGCCAGCAGCGGCGCTAGCGGGAGGGCCTTTGAGCAGTTCTTC.

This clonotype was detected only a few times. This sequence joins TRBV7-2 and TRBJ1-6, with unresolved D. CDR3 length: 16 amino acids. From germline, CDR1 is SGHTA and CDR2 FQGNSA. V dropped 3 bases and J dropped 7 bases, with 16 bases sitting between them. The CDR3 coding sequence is TGTGCCAGCAGCTTGCCCCGCCTAGGAGGGAATTCACCCCTCCACTTT. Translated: CASSLPRLGGNSPLHF.

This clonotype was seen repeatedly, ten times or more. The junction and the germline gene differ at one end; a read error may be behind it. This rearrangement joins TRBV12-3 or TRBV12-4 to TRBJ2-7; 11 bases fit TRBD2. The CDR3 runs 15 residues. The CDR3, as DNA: TGTGCCAGCAGTGTAGCGGGAGGGTTGGCCTACGAGCAGTACTTC. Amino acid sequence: CASSVAGGLAYEQYF.

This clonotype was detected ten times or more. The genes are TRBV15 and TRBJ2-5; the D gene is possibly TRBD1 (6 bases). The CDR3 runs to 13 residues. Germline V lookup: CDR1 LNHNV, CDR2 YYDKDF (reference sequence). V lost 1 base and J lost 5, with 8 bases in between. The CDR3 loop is CATSRVQGETQYF. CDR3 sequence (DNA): TGTGCCACCAGCAGAGTTCAGGGGGAGACCCAGTACTTC.

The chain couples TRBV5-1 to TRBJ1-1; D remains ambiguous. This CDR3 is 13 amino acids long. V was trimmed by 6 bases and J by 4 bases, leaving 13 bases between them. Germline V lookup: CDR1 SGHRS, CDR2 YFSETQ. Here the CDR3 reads CASKRTLGTEAFF. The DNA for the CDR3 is TGCGCCAGCAAAAGAACCCTGGGCACTGAAGCTTTCTTT.

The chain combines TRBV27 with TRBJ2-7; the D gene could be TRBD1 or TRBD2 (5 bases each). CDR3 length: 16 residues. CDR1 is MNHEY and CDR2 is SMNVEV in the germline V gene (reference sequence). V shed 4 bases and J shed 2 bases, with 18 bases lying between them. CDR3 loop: CASSSTRGRNTYEQYF. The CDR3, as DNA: TGTGCCAGCAGTTCCACGAGGGGCCGAAATACCTACGAGCAGTACTTC.

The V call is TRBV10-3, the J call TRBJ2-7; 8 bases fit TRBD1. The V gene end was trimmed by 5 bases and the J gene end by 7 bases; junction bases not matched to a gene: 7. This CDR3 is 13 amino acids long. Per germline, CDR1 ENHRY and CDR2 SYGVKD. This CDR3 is CAISQGARGEQYF. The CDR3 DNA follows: TGTGCCATCAGTCAGGGGGCTAGGGGAGAGCAGTACTTC.

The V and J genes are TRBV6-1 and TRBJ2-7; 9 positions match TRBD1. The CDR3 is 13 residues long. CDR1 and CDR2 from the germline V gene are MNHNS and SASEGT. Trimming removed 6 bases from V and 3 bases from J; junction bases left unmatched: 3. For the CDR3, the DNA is TGTGCCAGCAGCCCGGACAGGGGCTACGAGCAGTACTTC. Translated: CASSPDRGYEQYF.

Written as DNA, the CDR3 is TGCAGCAGAAAGCGGGCTGACAACAATGAGCAGTTCTTC. Its translation is CSRKRADNNEQFF. The V and J genes are TRBV20-1 and TRBJ2-1; maybe TRBD2 (6 bases). This CDR3 contains 13 residues. CDR1 is DFQATT and CDR2 is SNEGSKA in the germline V gene (reference sequence).

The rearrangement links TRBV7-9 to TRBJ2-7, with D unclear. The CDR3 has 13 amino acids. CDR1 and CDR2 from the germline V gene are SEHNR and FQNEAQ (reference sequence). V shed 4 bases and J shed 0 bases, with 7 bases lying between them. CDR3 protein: CASSSQASYEQYF. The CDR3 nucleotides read TGTGCCAGCAGCTCGCAGGCCTCCTACGAGCAGTACTTC.

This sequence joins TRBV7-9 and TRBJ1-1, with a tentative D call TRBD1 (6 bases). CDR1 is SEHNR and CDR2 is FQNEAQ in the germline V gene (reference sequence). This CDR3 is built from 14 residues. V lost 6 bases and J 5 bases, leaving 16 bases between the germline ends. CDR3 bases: TGTGCCAGCAGTCCAGGGGAGGGACGAACTGAAGCTTTCTTT. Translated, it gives CASSPGEGRTEAFF.